Below are 30 T cell receptor beta chains sequenced from a single sample in a study of blood T cell repertoires in COVID-19. Method: immunoSEQ multiplex PCR; TCRdb's copy keeps in-frame clones and lacks some. This repertoire shows 140,000 to 150,000 clones, approximately 87% found once; its top ten account for approximately 40%. Material for sequencing was peripheral blood. The receptors shown here come from a man aged 45-65 years who had recovered from COVID-19.

The J gene is TRBJ1-5, the V gene TRBV7-8; 7 nucleotides agree with TRBD1. V lost 0 bases, J lost 5 bases, and 4 bases stayed unmatched. The CDR3 is 15 amino acids. Germline CDR1 and CDR2: SGHVS and FQNEAQ. In nucleotides, the CDR3 is TGTGCCAGCAGCTTAGCAATTACAGGGGATCAGCCCCAGCATTTT. Encoded protein: CASSLAITGDQPQHF.

This clone has a handful of counts. The CDR3 sequence is CASSWRDSLNTEAFF. The CDR3 nucleotides are TGTGCCAGCAGCTGGCGGGACAGCCTGAACACTGAAGCTTTCTTT. The chain links TRBV5-6 to TRBJ1-1; 7 bases are a match to TRBD1. Unmatched junction bases numbered 5, after V lost 3 bases and J lost 0 bases. CDR1 is SGHDT and CDR2 is YYEEEE in the germline V gene. The CDR3 extends over 15 amino acids.

The rearrangement joins TRBV4-1 to TRBJ2-5; D is uncertain. Trimming took 0 bases from V and 5 from J, leaving 13 bases between them. Per the germline V gene, CDR1 is MGHRA and CDR2 is YSYEKL. The CDR3 consists of 15 residues. CDR3 residues: CASSQDLRGWETQYF. CDR3 DNA sequence: TGCGCCAGCAGCCAAGATCTCAGAGGTTGGGAGACCCAGTACTTC.

V gene TRBV30 combines with J gene TRBJ1-2; TRBD1 matches 7 bases. The J segment lost 7 bases and the V segment lost 2 bases, leaving 7 bases of the junction unmatched. Germline values: CDR1 GTSNPN, CDR2 SVGIG (reference sequence). The CDR3 has 13 amino acids. CDR3 coding DNA: TGTGCCTGGAGTCTAACGACAGGGAGTGGCTACACCTTC. Its protein is CAWSLTTGSGYTF.

V is TRBV10-3 and J is TRBJ1-4, with 7 bases fitting TRBD1. Looked up from germline, CDR1 is ENHRY and CDR2 is SYGVKD. The CDR3 has 13 amino acids. The V gene end was trimmed by 10 bases and the J gene end by 7 bases; junction bases not matched to a gene: 9. In DNA form, the CDR3 reads TGTGCCACCATCGACAGGGCCGGTGAAAAACTGTTTTTT. Translation gives CATIDRAGEKLFF.

This clone was seen only a few times. The V call is TRBV6-2 or TRBV6-3, the J call TRBJ1-6; 8 bases match TRBD1. J gave up 10 bases and V 6 bases, and 8 bases lay outside the gene matches. Germline V gene data show CDR1 as MNHEY and CDR2 as SVGEGT. This CDR3 is built from 14 residues. CDR3 amino acids: CASSGRTGQSPLHF. CDR3 sequence (DNA): TGTGCCAGCAGCGGTCGGACAGGGCAATCACCCCTCCACTTT.

CDR3 region: CASSFPGGPYEQYF. The CDR3 bases are TGTGCCAGCAGTTTCCCGGGGGGGCCCTACGAGCAGTACTTC. This chain joins TRBV6-2 or TRBV6-3 and TRBJ2-7; 8 bases line up with TRBD2. V lost 4 bases to trimming and J lost 2 bases; unmatched junction nucleotides: 4. CDR3 length: 14 residues. CDR1 is MNHEY and CDR2 is SVGEGT in the germline V gene.

J is TRBJ2-7 and V is TRBV19; 8 positions match TRBD1. The V gene end was trimmed by 8 bases and the J gene end by 6 bases; junction bases not matched to a gene: 3. This CDR3 is 11 amino acids long. Germline CDR1 LNHDA, CDR2 SQIVND (reference sequence). CDR3 sequence (DNA): TGTGCCAGTTCCGACAGGGGCGAGCAGTACTTC. Its protein is CASSDRGEQYF.

This clone was observed a single time. The chain has TRBV5-8 and TRBJ2-1; 13 bases match TRBD2. The V segment lost 2 bases and the J segment 9 bases; nucleotides outside the gene matches: 5. The CDR3 consists of 15 residues. Germline CDR1 reads SGHTS; CDR2 reads YDEGEE. The CDR3: CASSFTSGGAGEQFF. The CDR3, as DNA: TGTGCCAGCAGCTTTACTAGCGGGGGGGCCGGTGAGCAGTTCTTC.

The genes are TRBV7-2 and TRBJ2-1; no clear D gene. V dropped 5 bases and J dropped 5 bases, with 10 bases sitting between them. Per germline, CDR1 SGHTA and CDR2 FQGNSA. This CDR3 has 13 amino acids. The CDR3 DNA follows: TGTGCCAGCAGCCCGTCCGAGAACAATGAGCAGTTCTTC. Translated: CASSPSENNEQFF.

The rearrangement joins TRBV5-6 to TRBJ1-2, with D perhaps TRBD1 (5 bases). Germline values: CDR1 SGHDT, CDR2 YYEEEE. CDR3 size: 18 residues. With 2 bases removed from V and 0 bases from J, the gap between germline ends came to 20 bases. The CDR3, as DNA: TGTGCCAGCAGCTTAACGGGGGTAGGGAGCGGCTCTAACTATGGCTACACCTTC. Protein product: CASSLTGVGSGSNYGYTF.

The chain links TRBV18 to TRBJ2-7; tentative D call: TRBD1 (5 bases). V lost 2 bases and J 6 bases, leaving 8 bases between the germline ends. This CDR3 is 12 amino acids long. CDR1 is KGHSH and CDR2 is LQKENI in the germline V gene. The CDR3 DNA sequence: TGTGCCAGCTCACCAGCCAGGGCCGAGCAGTACTTC. Protein sequence: CASSPARAEQYF.

This chain joins TRBV29-1 and TRBJ1-2; 7 nucleotides align to TRBD1. Germline values: CDR1 SQVTM, CDR2 ANQGSEA. With 4 bases clipped from V and 3 bases from J, the junction kept 5 bases outside the gene matches. This CDR3 region has 13 residues. CDR3 residues: CSVAAGGDYGYTF. CDR3 in DNA: TGCAGCGTTGCGGCAGGGGGAGACTATGGCTACACCTTC. Complete variable domain (other parts from reference TRBV29-1 and TRBJ1-2): SAVISQKPSRDICQRGTSLTIQCQVDSQVTMMFWYRQQPGQSLTLIATANQGSEATYESGFVIDKFPISRPNLTFSTLTVSNMSPEDSSIYLCSVAAGGDYGYTFGSGTRLTVV.

This clone was counted between two and nine times. This chain uses TRBV10-1 with TRBJ1-6; TRBD1 might be the D (6 bases). The germline V and J ends were trimmed by 5 bases and 7 bases, with 12 bases remaining between them. The germline V gene has CDR1 WNHNN and CDR2 SYGVQD (reference sequence). The CDR3 is 14 residues long. For the CDR3, the DNA is TGCGCCAGCAGTCAAGGACAGAACAATTCACCCCTCCACTTT. Translated, it gives CASSQGQNNSPLHF.

This chain links TRBV5-8 with TRBJ2-5; weak D call: TRBD2 (7 bases). The ends were cut back, 0 bases at V and 4 bases at J, with 10 bases in the middle. Germline V gives CDR1 SGHTS, CDR2 YDEGEE. CDR3 length: 14 residues. CDR3 in amino acids: CASSLVGGGETQYF. The DNA of the CDR3 is TGTGCCAGCAGCTTGGTAGGGGGGGGAGAGACCCAGTACTTC.

The V call is TRBV7-2, the J call TRBJ1-2; 9 bases are shared with TRBD1. This CDR3 contains 15 residues. V dropped 5 bases and J dropped 8; count of bases not matched to a gene: 12. Per germline, CDR1 SGHTA and CDR2 FQGNSA. For the CDR3, the DNA is TGTGCCAGCAGCCTACGGGACAGGGACCTGTCGGGCTACACCTTC. It translates to CASSLRDRDLSGYTF.

The J gene is TRBJ1-3, the V gene TRBV5-6, with 7 nucleotides matching TRBD1. Losses at the gene ends were 3 bases for V and 0 bases for J; bases not matched to a gene: 9. From germline, CDR1 is SGHDT and CDR2 YYEEEE. The CDR3 is made up of 17 amino acids. CDR3 residues: CASSYTGTAVSGNTIYF. The CDR3 DNA reads as TGTGCCAGCAGCTATACCGGGACAGCCGTCTCTGGAAACACCATATATTTT. Looking up the rest from reference TRBV5-6 and TRBJ1-3 gives the full variable domain: DAGVTQSPTHLIKTRGQQVTLRCSPKSGHDTVSWYQQALGQGPQFIFQYYEEEERQRGNFPDRFSGHQFPNYSSELNVNALLLGDSALYLCASSYTGTAVSGNTIYFGEGSWLTVV.

V is TRBV5-8 and J is TRBJ1-2; D perhaps matches TRBD1 (6 bases). V was pared by 4 bases and J by 3 bases, with 10 bases between. Germline CDR1 reads SGHTS; CDR2 reads YDEGEE. This CDR3 has 13 residues. CDR3 sequence reads: CASSRDMDYGYTF. DNA of the CDR3: TGTGCCAGCAGCCGGGACATGGACTATGGCTACACCTTC.

The V gene is TRBV29-1, the J gene TRBJ1-1; maybe TRBD1 (5 bases). This CDR3 is built from 13 residues. Germline CDR1 reads SQVTM; CDR2 reads ANQGSEA. The V end was cut by 7 bases, the J end by 6 bases, with 18 bases between. The CDR3 sequence is CSAPEPGRSEAFF. The CDR3 coding sequence is TGCAGCGCCCCCGAGCCAGGGAGGTCTGAAGCTTTCTTT.

The CDR3 bases are TGCGCCAGCAGCCAAGATCCAACAGGGAGCTATGGCTACACCTTC. Residues: CASSQDPTGSYGYTF. The rearrangement uses TRBV4-1 and TRBJ1-2; possible D gene TRBD1, 6 bases. This CDR3 has 15 amino acids. The germline gives CDR1 MGHRA, CDR2 YSYEKL. Trimming stripped 0 bases from V and 4 bases from J, with 12 bases between.

This clone occurred a few times. In DNA, the CDR3 is TGTGCCTGGAGTGCCGGGACTAGAGCAGGCGCAGATACGCAGTATTTT. As protein: CAWSAGTRAGADTQYF. V and J are TRBV30 and TRBJ2-3, with 8 bases aligning to TRBD2. The CDR3 length is 16 residues. V lost 1 base and J lost 4; bases outside the gene matches: 10. Germline V gene sequence: CDR1 GTSNPN, CDR2 SVGIG (reference sequence).

The V and J genes are TRBV7-6 and TRBJ2-1, with D tentatively TRBD2 (7 bases). V was clipped by 3 bases and J by 7 bases, with 25 bases between them. Germline lookup yields CDR1 SGHVS and CDR2 FNYEAQ. The CDR3 is made up of 18 amino acids. The CDR3 nucleotides read TGTGCCAGCAGCTTTTTATCGTCTCGGCGGGGGCCGGGGAATGAGCAGTTCTTC. This gives the protein CASSFLSSRRGPGNEQFF. Together with reference TRBV7-6 and TRBJ2-1, the CDR3 gives the full variable domain: GAGVSQSPRYKVTKRGQDVALRCDPISGHVSLYWYRQALGQGPEFLTYFNYEAQQDKSGLPNDRFSAERPEGSISTLTIQRTEQRDSAMYRCASSFLSSRRGPGNEQFFGPGTRLTVL.

The chain has TRBV6-5 and TRBJ2-1, with 9 bases identical to TRBD2. The CDR3 has 16 amino acids. CDR1 is MNHEY, CDR2 SVGAGI, per germline. With V trimmed by 4 bases and J by 8 bases, 12 bases remained unmatched. CDR3 bases: TGTGCCAGCAGTTCCCGGCGCGGGGGGGGCAGCTATGAGCAGTTCTTC. Its translation is CASSSRRGGGSYEQFF.

V and J are TRBV15 and TRBJ2-5; 7 bases are a match to TRBD1. Trimming at V came to 0 bases and at J to 4 bases, leaving 2 bases not matched to a gene. CDR1 is LNHNV, CDR2 YYDKDF, per germline (reference sequence). The CDR3 extends over 14 amino acids. CDR3: CATSRDYRGETQYF. The CDR3 DNA sequence: TGTGCCACCAGCAGAGATTACAGGGGAGAGACCCAGTACTTC.

This sequence joins TRBV6-6 and TRBJ2-1; 9 bases are a match to TRBD2. This CDR3 region has 16 residues. Germline trimming cut 4 bases from V and 8 bases from J; bases unmatched to any gene: 12. CDR1 and CDR2 (germline): MNHNY, SVGAGI (reference sequence). The CDR3 here is CASSSPQVAGVDEQFF. CDR3 DNA sequence: TGTGCCAGCAGTTCCCCCCAGGTAGCGGGGGTGGATGAGCAGTTCTTC.

The V and J genes are TRBV6-6 and TRBJ1-2; 7 positions agree with TRBD1. Germline V CDR1 and CDR2: MNHNY, SVGAGI (reference sequence). V lost 6 bases to trimming and J lost 7 bases; unmatched junction nucleotides: 8. CDR3 length equals 13 residues. In DNA form, the CDR3 reads TGTGCCAGCAGCCCAGACAGGGCAACTGGCTACACCTTC. This encodes CASSPDRATGYTF.

V and J are TRBV6-2 or TRBV6-3 and TRBJ1-1; D remains ambiguous. CDR1 is MNHEY, CDR2 SVGEGT, per germline. The CDR3 consists of 13 residues. The V gene lost 2 bases and the J gene lost 7 bases, with 11 bases spanning the gap. The DNA of the CDR3 is TGTGCCAGCAGTTACGAATCAGGCCTTGAAGCTTTCTTT. As protein: CASSYESGLEAFF.

The chain has TRBV6-5 and TRBJ1-3; perhaps TRBD1 as D (6 bases). This CDR3 is built from 14 residues. CDR1 is MNHEY, CDR2 SVGAGI, per germline. Trimming took 5 bases from V and 4 from J, leaving 12 bases between them. The CDR3 protein is CASSTTGIGNTIYF. In DNA, the CDR3 is TGTGCCAGCAGTACTACAGGGATAGGAAACACCATATATTTT.

The rearrangement joins TRBV3-1 (or the pseudogene TRBV3-2) to TRBJ2-2; D remains ambiguous. CDR1 is LGHDT, CDR2 YNNKEL, per germline (reference sequence). This CDR3 contains 13 residues. V was shortened by 4 bases and J by 6 bases, with 9 bases between the two germline ends. The CDR3 sequence is CASSPRLAGELFF. The CDR3 DNA reads as TGTGCCAGCAGCCCCCGGTTGGCCGGGGAGCTGTTTTTT.

The chain is built from TRBV6-6 and TRBJ1-2; 7 nucleotides align to TRBD1. The germline gives CDR1 MNHNY, CDR2 SVGAGI (reference sequence). The CDR3 is made up of 14 amino acids. The ends lost 6 bases at V and 8 bases at J; junction bases unmatched: 12. The CDR3 spells CASSVTTGAEGYTF. Here the CDR3 DNA reads TGTGCCAGCAGCGTAACAACAGGGGCGGAAGGCTACACCTTC.